The present T cell receptor beta chain was sequenced within a study of Ad26.COV2.S vaccination and SARS-CoV-2 variants (dated by TCRdb to the early 2020s). The study in broad terms: Vaccine-arm donors were drawn from COV1001, a multicentre, randomized, double-blind, placebo-controlled phase I-IIa trial of Ad26.COV2.S in healthy adults. TCRbeta repertoire sequencing was used to assess the specificity and breadth of SARS-CoV-2-reactive T cell receptors after Ad26.COV2.S vaccination. Trial participants were randomized into five groups of five, in which low-dose or high-dose Ad26.COV2.S was given once or twice, or placebo was given on both occasions. Ad26.COV2.S was given intramuscularly at 5x10^10 or 1x10^11 viral particles, as a single shot or as two shots 56 days apart. The TCR-sequenced set comprised approximately 30 samples: around 20 Ad26.COV2.S vaccine recipients, 5 placebo recipients and 8 SARS-CoV-2 convalescent individuals. Throughout the experiments and outcome assessment, investigators stayed blinded to trial group allocation. Beyond this particular receptor, the publication reports: After vaccination, spike-specific CD8+ and CD4+ T cell responses were reported to show substantial breadth. The study lacked the statistical power to compare responses across vaccine doses or regimens. Vaccine and placebo recipients had comparable non-spike TCR breadth, which fits with the vaccine containing only spike. According to the authors, total T cell responses may have been underestimated by the TCR breadth and depth analyses. Higher spike-specific TCR breadth was observed in Ad26.COV2.S recipients than in placebo recipients (P = 0.0014).

The immunoSEQ Assay was used to sequence TCRbeta CDR3 regions. After extraction, genomic DNA underwent amplification by bias-controlled multiplex PCR, followed by high-throughput sequencing. The original pipeline was this. To quantify the absolute abundance of each unique TCRbeta CDR3 region, sequences were collapsed and filtered. T cell fraction was estimated by normalizing TCRbeta template counts to usable DNA, with usable DNA measured through amplification of reference genes found in all nucleated cells. Repertoire TCRs were annotated as SARS-CoV-2-specific when V gene, CDR3 amino acid sequence and J gene were exactly matched to a known reactive TCR set. The reference SARS-CoV-2 TCR set was derived from MIRA and filtered for enrichment in COVID-19-positive ImmuneCODE repertoires, a step that removed public or cross-reactive TCRs. Using the MIRA antigens, annotated TCRs were further analysed by specific ORF or by position within an ORF. Breadth was defined as the number of annotated unique rearrangements divided by the total number of unique productive rearrangements, and depth was defined as the summed frequency of the annotated unique rearrangements. Two-sided Wilcoxon rank-sum tests were applied when comparing TCR breadth between groups. TCRdb's version of the immuneACCESS table is confined to in-frame rearrangements and falls short of the full clone set. An unresolved V gene accounts for under half of the shortfall where checked; the remainder is of unknown origin. V, J and clone size reflect that table, while D and trimming were determined from the DNA. This sample lists around 340,000 clones; approximately 90% were detected once. Approximately 4.5% of the sample belongs to the ten largest clones.

Per the publication, the treatment or condition label means: 19 received Ad26.COV2.S at low or high dose, single or two shots; about five received placebo; per-sample allocation not given. Repertoires of vaccine and placebo recipients were sequenced from samples taken on day 63 after the first injection. Cohort 1b enrolled roughly 25 adults aged 18-55 years at a single site in Boston, USA, between 29 July and 7 August 2020. Ad26.COV2.S consisted of a replication-incompetent adenovirus type 26 vector by which a prefusion-stabilized SARS-CoV-2 spike protein from the original Wuhan strain was expressed. To note about this clone: Its antigen is currently not known. No base-level quality is on record; no much larger clone is a single base apart.

Specimen: peripheral blood, collected in a trial of Ad26.COV2.S vaccine versus placebo. The source of this sequence is a person between 18 and 59 years old who received the Ad26.COV2.S COVID-19 vaccine or a placebo.

The DNA sequence follows: TGTGCCAGCAGCCAGGGACTAGCAGACTACACAGATACGCAGTATTTT. This is translated as CASSQGLADYTDTQYF. This chain is built from TRBV9 and TRBJ2-3; 9 of the junction bases match TRBD2. Sequences SGDLS (CDR1) and YYNGEE (CDR2) are obtained from the germline V gene. Its CDR3 holds 16 amino acids, cysteine through phenylalanine. Only the CDR3 region is kept as DNA, spanning 48 bases read in frame from base 1. After removal of 4 bases from V and 2 bases from J, the junction retains 8 bases not matched to a gene.